This T cell receptor beta chain was profiled in a study of regulatory T cells in long-lasting Graves disease. The authors built TCR beta libraries using iRepertoire HTBI primers and Arm-PCR of CDR3 regions. Each CDR3 protein gets one entry after TCRdb re-called the multiplex PCR reads with MiXCR. This sample has about 540,000 distinct CDR3 sequences, with approximately 15% found just once. Time point specified: newly diagnosed GD, antithyroid drugs for less than 3 months. RNA from PBMCs was the source of the TCR library. Trimming shortened V by 2 bases and J by 6 bases, and 8 bases separated the two germline ends. The germline V gene encodes CDR1 MNHNS and CDR2 SASEGT. The CDR3 totals 13 residues. At least ten counts were recorded for this clonotype. These data are also associated with another study on T cells in Graves' hyperthyroidism and ophthalmopathy.

V usage is TRBV6-1 and J usage is TRBJ2-4; TRBD2 might be the D (6 bases). Source: peripheral blood mononuclear cells (PBMCs), taken at new diagnosis, from a patient treated with antithyroid drugs. The source is a young man with Graves disease. The CDR3 DNA sequence: TGTGCCAGCAGTGAACAGGGAGGAAACATTCAGTACTTC. It codes for CASSEQGGNIQYF.